What follows is one T cell receptor beta chain and its context. The target antigen is unknown. This sample is part of a study of shared clonotypes between healthy human individuals. Study results and limitations: About 4.5% of naive CD4 clonotypes were common to a handful of donors. Relative to memory subsets, naive subsets generally showed larger estimated richness. Blood alone was sampled, and tissue repertoires likely differ.

The assay was immunoSEQ multiplex PCR, and TCRdb's table has in-frame clones only and misses some. The repertoire consists of a few million clones, with 90% to 95% occurring once and the leading ten covering under 0.45%. Germline values: CDR1 SGHVS, CDR2 FNYEAQ. Trimming stripped 0 bases from V and 6 bases from J, with 11 bases between. CDR3 length: 14 amino acids. This receptor was identified in a man in his late teens or twenties in good health. Some clones in this sample may be carry-over from other donors' samples. The V call is TRBV7-6, the J call TRBJ1-1; maybe TRBD1 (5 bases). Input material: naive CD4+ T cells from PBMCs. Regarding subset: CD45RA+ positively selected. CDR3 loop: CASSLAGGEAEAFF. CDR3 coding DNA: TGTGCCAGCAGCTTAGCCGGGGGGGAGGCTGAAGCTTTCTTT.